This entry describes one TCR beta chain. One end of the junction fails to match germline, which may point to a read error. Seattle's cohort entered during active infection and was followed longitudinally. This entry belongs to a study of blood T cell repertoires in COVID-19. Study information: T cells, B-cell-depleted T cells, or PBMCs provided the cDNA or gDNA that served as material.

Authors' processing steps: Amplified reference gene primers provided the basis for estimating nucleated cell counts. Generated by immunoSEQ multiplex PCR, the TCRdb table keeps only in-frame clones and is missing some. From that table come the V and J calls and clone size; the DNA was used to work out D and trimming. The top ten clones hold 10% to 11% of a sample with some 150,000 clones, roughly nine tenths of them seen once. This clonotype originated in a woman aged 55-70 years with COVID-19, enrolled during active disease. The material sequenced was peripheral blood.

The CDR3 bases are TGTGCTAGCAGCCCGGGACTAGCCCACACAGATACGCAGTATTTT. Amino acid sequence: CASSPGLAHTDTQYF. The rearrangement uses TRBV7-7 and TRBJ2-3, with 9 bases lining up with TRBD2. The CDR3 is 15 residues long. Germline V gene lookup returns CDR1 SSHAT and CDR2 FNYEAQ (reference sequence).